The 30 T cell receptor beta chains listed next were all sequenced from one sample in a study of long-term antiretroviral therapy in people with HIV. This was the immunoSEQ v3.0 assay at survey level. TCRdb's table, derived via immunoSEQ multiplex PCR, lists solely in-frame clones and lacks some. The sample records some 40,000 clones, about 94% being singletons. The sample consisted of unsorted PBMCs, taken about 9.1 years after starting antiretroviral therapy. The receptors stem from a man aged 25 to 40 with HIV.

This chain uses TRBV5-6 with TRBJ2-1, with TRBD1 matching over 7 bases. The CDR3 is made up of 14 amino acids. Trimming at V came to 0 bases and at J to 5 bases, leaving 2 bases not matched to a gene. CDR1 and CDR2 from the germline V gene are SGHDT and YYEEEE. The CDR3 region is CASSLGQGHNEQFF. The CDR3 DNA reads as TGTGCCAGCAGCTTGGGACAGGGCCACAATGAGCAGTTCTTC. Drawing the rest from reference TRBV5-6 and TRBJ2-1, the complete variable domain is DAGVTQSPTHLIKTRGQQVTLRCSPKSGHDTVSWYQQALGQGPQFIFQYYEEEERQRGNFPDRFSGHQFPNYSSELNVNALLLGDSALYLCASSLGQGHNEQFFGPGTRLTVL.

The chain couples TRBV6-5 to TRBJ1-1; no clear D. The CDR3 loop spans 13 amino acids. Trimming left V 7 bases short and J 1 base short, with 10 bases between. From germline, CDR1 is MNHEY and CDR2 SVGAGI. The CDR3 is CASNLHPNTEAFF. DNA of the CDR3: TGTGCCAGCAATTTACACCCGAACACTGAAGCTTTCTTT.

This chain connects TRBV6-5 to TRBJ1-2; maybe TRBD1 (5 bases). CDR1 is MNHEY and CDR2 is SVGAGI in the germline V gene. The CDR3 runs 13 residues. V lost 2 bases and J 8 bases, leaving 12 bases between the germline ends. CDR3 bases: TGTGCCAGCAGTTACGTTGGGGGGAACGGCTACACCTTC. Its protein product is CASSYVGGNGYTF.

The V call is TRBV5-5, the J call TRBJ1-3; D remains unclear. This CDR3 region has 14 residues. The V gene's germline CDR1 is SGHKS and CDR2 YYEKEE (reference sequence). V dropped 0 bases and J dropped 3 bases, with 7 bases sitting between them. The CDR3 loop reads CASSLEWLGNTIYF. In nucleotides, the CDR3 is TGTGCCAGCAGCTTGGAATGGCTTGGAAACACCATATATTTT.

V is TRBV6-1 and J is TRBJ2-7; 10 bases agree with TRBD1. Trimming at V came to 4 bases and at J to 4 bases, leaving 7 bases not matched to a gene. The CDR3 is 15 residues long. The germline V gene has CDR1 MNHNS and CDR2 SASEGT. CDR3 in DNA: TGTGCCAGCAGTGCACCGGGACAGGGGAATTACGAGCAGTACTTC. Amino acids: CASSAPGQGNYEQYF.

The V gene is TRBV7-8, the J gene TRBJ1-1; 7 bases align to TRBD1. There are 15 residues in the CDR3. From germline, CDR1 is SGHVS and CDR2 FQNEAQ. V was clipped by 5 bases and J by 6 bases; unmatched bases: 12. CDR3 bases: TGTGCCAGCAGCCTTTCGACAGGGCCCAGGGCTGAAGCTTTCTTT. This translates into CASSLSTGPRAEAFF.

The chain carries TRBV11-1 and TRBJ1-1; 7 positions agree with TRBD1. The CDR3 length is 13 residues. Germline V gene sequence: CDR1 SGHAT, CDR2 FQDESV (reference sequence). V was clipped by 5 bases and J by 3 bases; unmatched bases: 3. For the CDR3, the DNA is TGTGCCAGCAGCCCTGACAGGGACACTGAAGCTTTCTTT. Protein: CASSPDRDTEAFF.

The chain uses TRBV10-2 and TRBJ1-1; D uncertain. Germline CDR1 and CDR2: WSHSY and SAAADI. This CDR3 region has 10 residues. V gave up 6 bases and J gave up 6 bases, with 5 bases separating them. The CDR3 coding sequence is TGCGCCAGCAGAGGGCCTGAAGCTTTCTTT. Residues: CASRGPEAFF.

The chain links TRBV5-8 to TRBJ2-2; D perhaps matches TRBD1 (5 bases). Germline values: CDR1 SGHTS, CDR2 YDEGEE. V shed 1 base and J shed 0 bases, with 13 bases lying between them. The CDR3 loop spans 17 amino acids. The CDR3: CASSLQGLHANTGELFF. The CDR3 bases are TGTGCCAGCAGCTTGCAGGGCTTACACGCGAACACCGGGGAGCTGTTTTTT.

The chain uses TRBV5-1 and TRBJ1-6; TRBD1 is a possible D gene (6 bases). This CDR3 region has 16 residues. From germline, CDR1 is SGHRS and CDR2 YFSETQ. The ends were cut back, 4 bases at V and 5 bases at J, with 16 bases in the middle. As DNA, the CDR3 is TGCGCCAGCAGCCCAGACGGGGGGCAGGATAATTCACCCCTCCACTTT. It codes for CASSPDGGQDNSPLHF.

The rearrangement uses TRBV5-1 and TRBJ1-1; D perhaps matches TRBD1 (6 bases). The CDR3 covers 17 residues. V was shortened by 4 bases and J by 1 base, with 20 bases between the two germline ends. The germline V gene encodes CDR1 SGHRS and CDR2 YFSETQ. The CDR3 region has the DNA TGCGCCAGCAGCACAACTCGTCGGGACAACGGGAACACTGAAGCTTTCTTT. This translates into CASSTTRRDNGNTEAFF.

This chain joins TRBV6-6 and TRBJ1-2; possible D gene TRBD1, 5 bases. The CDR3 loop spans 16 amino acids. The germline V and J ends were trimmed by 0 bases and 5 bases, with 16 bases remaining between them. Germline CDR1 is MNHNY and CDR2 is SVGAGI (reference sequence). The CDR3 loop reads CASSYSNLGGGYGYTF. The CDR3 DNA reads TGTGCCAGCAGTTACTCTAACCTGGGGGGAGGGTATGGCTACACCTTC.

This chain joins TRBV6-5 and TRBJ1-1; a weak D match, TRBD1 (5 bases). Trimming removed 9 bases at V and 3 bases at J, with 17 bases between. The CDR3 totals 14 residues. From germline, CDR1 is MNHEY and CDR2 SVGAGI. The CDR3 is CASLGRDSYTEAFF. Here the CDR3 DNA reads TGTGCCAGTCTGGGTAGAGACAGCTACACTGAAGCTTTCTTT.

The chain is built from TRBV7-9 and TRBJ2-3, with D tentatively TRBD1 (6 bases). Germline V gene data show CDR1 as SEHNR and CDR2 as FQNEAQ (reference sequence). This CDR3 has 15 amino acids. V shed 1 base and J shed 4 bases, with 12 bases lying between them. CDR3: CASSLGRGGSDTQYF. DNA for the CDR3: TGTGCCAGCAGCTTAGGCAGGGGTGGATCAGATACGCAGTATTTT.

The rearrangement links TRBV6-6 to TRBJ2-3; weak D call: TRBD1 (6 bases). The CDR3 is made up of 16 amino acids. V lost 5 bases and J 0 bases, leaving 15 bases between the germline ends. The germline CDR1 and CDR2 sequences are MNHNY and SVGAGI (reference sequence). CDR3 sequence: CASSPAGTTSTDTQYF. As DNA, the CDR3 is TGTGCCAGCAGTCCCGCCGGGACAACTAGCACAGATACGCAGTATTTT.

The CDR3 coding sequence is TGTGCCAGCACCTCCAGGCTTTTGAGGGGCTACACCTTC. This sequence encodes CASTSRLLRGYTF. V and J are TRBV7-2 and TRBJ1-2; D is undetermined. This CDR3 has 13 amino acids. With 7 bases removed from V and 8 bases from J, the gap between germline ends came to 17 bases. In germline, CDR1 is SGHTA, CDR2 FQGNSA.

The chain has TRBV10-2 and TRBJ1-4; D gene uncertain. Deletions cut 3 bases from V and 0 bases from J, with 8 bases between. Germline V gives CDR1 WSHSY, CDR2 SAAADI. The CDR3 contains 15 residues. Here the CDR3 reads CASSESVATNEKLFF. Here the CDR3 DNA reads TGCGCCAGCAGTGAATCAGTTGCAACTAATGAAAAACTGTTTTTT.

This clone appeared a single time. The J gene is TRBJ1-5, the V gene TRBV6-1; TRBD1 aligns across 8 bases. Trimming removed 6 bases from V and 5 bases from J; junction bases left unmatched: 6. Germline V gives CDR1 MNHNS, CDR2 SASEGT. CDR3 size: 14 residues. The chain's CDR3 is CASSDRGTHQPQHF. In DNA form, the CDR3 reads TGTGCCAGCAGCGACAGGGGCACCCATCAGCCCCAGCATTTT.

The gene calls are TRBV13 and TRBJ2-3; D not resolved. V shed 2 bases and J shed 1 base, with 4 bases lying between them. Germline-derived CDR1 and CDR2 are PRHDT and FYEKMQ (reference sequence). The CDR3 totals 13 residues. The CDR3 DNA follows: TGTGCCAGCAGCTTACAGGGCACAGATACGCAGTATTTT. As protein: CASSLQGTDTQYF.

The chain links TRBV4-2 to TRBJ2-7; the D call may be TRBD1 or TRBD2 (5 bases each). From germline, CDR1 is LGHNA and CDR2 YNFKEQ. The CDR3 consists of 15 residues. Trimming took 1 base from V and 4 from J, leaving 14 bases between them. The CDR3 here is CASSQGGGRAYEQYF. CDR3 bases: TGTGCCAGCAGCCAAGGGGGCGGGCGTGCGTACGAGCAGTACTTC.

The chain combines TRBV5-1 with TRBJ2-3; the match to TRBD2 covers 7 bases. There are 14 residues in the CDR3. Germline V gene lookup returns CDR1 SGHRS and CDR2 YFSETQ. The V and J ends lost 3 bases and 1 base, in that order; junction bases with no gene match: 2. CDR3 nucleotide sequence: TGCGCCAGCAGCTGGGGGGGAGGCACAGATACGCAGTATTTT. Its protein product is CASSWGGGTDTQYF.

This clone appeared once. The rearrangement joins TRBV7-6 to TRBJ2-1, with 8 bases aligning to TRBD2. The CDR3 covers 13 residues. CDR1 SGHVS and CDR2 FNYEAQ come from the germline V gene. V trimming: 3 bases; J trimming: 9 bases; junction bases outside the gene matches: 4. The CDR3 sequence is CASSFSREGEQFF. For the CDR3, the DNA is TGTGCCAGCAGCTTTTCCCGGGAGGGTGAGCAGTTCTTC.

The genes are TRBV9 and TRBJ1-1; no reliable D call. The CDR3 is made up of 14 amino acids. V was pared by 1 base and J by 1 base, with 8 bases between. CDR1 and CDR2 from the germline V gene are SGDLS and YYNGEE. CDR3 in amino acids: CASSVTDSNTEAFF. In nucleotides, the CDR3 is TGTGCCAGCAGCGTAACCGACTCGAACACTGAAGCTTTCTTT.

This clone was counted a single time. CDR3 sequence reads: CASRDRLVKDTQYF. CDR3 coding DNA: TGTGCCAGTAGGGACAGACTCGTGAAAGATACGCAGTATTTT. This chain joins TRBV19 and TRBJ2-3, with a tentative D call TRBD1 (6 bases). The germline gives CDR1 LNHDA, CDR2 SQIVND (reference sequence). This CDR3 comprises 14 residues. V was clipped by 6 bases and J by 5 bases, with 15 bases between them.

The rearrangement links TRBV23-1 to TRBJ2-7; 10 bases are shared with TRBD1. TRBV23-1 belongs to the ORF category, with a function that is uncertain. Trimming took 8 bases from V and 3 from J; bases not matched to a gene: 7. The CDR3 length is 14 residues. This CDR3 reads CASLRDRGGYEQYV. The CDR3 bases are TGCGCCAGCCTACGGGACAGGGGAGGCTACGAGCAGTACGTC.

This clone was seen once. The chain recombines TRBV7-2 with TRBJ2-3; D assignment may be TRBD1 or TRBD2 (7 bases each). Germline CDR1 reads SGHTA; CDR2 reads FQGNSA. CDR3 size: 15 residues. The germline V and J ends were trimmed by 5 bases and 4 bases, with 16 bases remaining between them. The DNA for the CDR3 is TGTGCCAGCAGCCCATCGACAGGGAGGGCAGATACGCAGTATTTT. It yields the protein CASSPSTGRADTQYF.

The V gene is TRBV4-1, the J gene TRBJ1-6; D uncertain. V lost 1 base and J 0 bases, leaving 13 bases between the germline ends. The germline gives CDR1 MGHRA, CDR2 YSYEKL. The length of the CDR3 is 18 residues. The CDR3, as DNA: TGCGCCAGCAGCCAAGGCGAGGCCGAGAGCTCCTATAATTCACCCCTCCACTTT. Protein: CASSQGEAESSYNSPLHF.

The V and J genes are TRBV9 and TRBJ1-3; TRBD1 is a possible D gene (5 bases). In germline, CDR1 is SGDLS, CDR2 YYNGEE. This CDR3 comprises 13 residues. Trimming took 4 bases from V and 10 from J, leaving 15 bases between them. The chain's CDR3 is CASSPRGGDTIYF. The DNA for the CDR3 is TGTGCCAGCAGCCCCCGGGGGGGGGATACCATATATTTT.

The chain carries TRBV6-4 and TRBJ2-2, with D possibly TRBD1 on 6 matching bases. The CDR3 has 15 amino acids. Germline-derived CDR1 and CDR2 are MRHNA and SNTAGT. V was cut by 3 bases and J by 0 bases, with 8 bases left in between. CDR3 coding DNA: TGTGCCAGCAGTGAACAGGGAACGAACACCGGGGAGCTGTTTTTT. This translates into CASSEQGTNTGELFF.

CDR3 amino acids: CASSELPDSQETQYF. The CDR3 coding sequence is TGTGCCAGCAGTGAACTTCCGGATTCCCAAGAGACCCAGTACTTC. The rearrangement joins TRBV6-1 to TRBJ2-5, with D unclear. V was pared by 2 bases and J by 1 base, with 11 bases between. This CDR3 spans 15 amino acids. Per germline, CDR1 MNHNS and CDR2 SASEGT.